Described below is a single T cell receptor (beta chain) sequence and its context. Only one count was recorded for this clone. There is no known antigen for this receptor. Base qualities are missing; no much larger clone stands one base away. TCRbeta CDR3 regions were amplified from genomic DNA by means of the immunoSEQ Assay, a bias-controlled multiplex PCR. The original methods were these. Nucleated cell counts per sample were estimated from amplification of reference gene primers within the assay. To quantify the absolute abundance of each unique TCRbeta CDR3 rearrangement, sequence reads were collapsed and filtered. For each sample, productive Simpson clonality was calculated as the square root of Simpson's diversity index across productive rearrangements. Sourced from immuneACCESS, this table was stored by TCRdb with only in-frame sequences that have V and J called. A share of the clones is absent; for the studies checked, an unresolved V gene accounts for under half, and the remainder has no known explanation. The V and J calls and clone size are taken from that table; D and trimming were inferred from the DNA. Here the sample has a few hundred thousand clones; around nine tenths occur a single time. Jointly, the top ten make up 6% to 9% of the sample.

These data belong to a study of blood T cell repertoires in COVID-19 (dated by TCRdb to 2019 to 2021). With regard to the full study: Samples covering the acute and convalescent phases of COVID-19 were provided by collaborators in the United States, Italy and Spain. The prospective study material was composed of cDNA or gDNA derived from T cells, B-cell-depleted T cells, or PBMCs. Sample metadata almost always included a de-identified subject ID, COVID-19 status, age in years and sex. The dataset comprised deeply sampled blood TCRbeta repertoires from subjects exposed to, actively infected with, or recovered from COVID-19. The repertoires were made available in a free public database intended to serve as a resource for research on the immune response to SARS-CoV-2. Samples were obtained from the ongoing ImmuneRACE study (first 160 participants) and from some 1,200 subjects provided by 6 global collaborators. Where available, HLA class I and class II types were obtained from metadata supplied by the sample provider rather than from assay-based typing. Broader findings and caveats from the paper: The amount of clinical and demographic metadata varied by source and participant and was provided uncurated.

Including cysteine and phenylalanine, the CDR3 has 14 amino acids. Of the read, only the CDR3 DNA is kept; its 42 bases are in frame from base 1. V is shortened by 3 bases, J by 4 bases, and the region joining them spans 12 bases. The germline V gene yields SGHVS for CDR1 and FQNEAQ for CDR2. Each collaborating institution followed its own protocols to collect whole blood in K2EDTA tubes. For TCRbeta analysis, collaborators shipped samples in one of three forms: frozen whole blood, isolated PBMCs, or DNA extracted from either of those sample types. Sequenced material: peripheral blood. This clonotype was sampled from a woman aged 70-85 years with active or convalescent COVID-19. The sequence joins TRBV7-8 to TRBJ1-1; TRBD1 is a weak D gene call, 5 bases matching. The CDR3 reads CASSFASGPTEAFF. DNA sequence: TGTGCCAGCAGCTTCGCCTCAGGGCCCACTGAAGCTTTCTTT.